This note documents a single TCR beta chain sequence. Seattle-derived patients entered the study during active infection and were followed longitudinally. The data were taken from a study of blood T cell repertoires in COVID-19. Turning to the study itself: Samples representing acute and convalescent COVID-19 were sourced from the United States, Italy and Spain. Sources were T cells, B-cell-depleted T cells, or PBMCs; the material itself was cDNA or gDNA.

Authors' methods: Reference gene primer amplification gave nucleated cell count estimates. Measured with immunoSEQ multiplex PCR; TCRdb has only the in-frame clones, and not every one. V, J and clone size reflect that table, while D and trimming were determined from the DNA. The sample lists 230,000 or so clones, about four fifths occurring once. Germline CDR1 is SNHLY and CDR2 is FYNNEI. Trimming stripped 3 bases from V and 6 bases from J, with 15 bases between. The CDR3 loop spans 15 amino acids. The chain carries TRBV2 and TRBJ1-5, with a possible D match to TRBD1 (6 bases). This TCR derives from a woman older than 75 with COVID-19, enrolled during active disease. Sequences were obtained from peripheral blood. CDR3 sequence: CASSDILPGAQPQHF. The CDR3 bases are TGTGCCAGCAGTGACATCTTACCAGGGGCTCAGCCCCAGCATTTT.